One sample yielded the 8 T cell receptor beta chains listed below, sequenced in a study of blood T cell repertoires in COVID-19. Generated by immunoSEQ multiplex PCR, the TCRdb table keeps only in-frame clones and is missing some. The sample lists roughly 21,000 clones, roughly 80% occurring once. What was sequenced was peripheral blood. All receptors come from a human donor in a cohort sampled during active COVID-19.

V usage is TRBV5-1 and J usage is TRBJ2-1; maybe TRBD1 (6 bases). Germline CDR1 SGHRS, CDR2 YFSETQ. V lost 4 bases, J lost 5 bases, and 10 bases lay in between. This CDR3 is 13 amino acids long. In nucleotides, the CDR3 is TGCGCCAGCAGCAAAAGGACAGACAATGAGCAGTTCTTC. This translates into CASSKRTDNEQFF.

The chain uses TRBV5-1 and TRBJ2-4; 8 positions agree with TRBD2. CDR1 is SGHRS, CDR2 YFSETQ, per germline. The CDR3 has 15 amino acids. Trimming took 5 bases from V and 8 from J; bases not matched to a gene: 12. Here the CDR3 DNA reads TGCGCCAGCAGTCATAGCGGGGAGACCCTTGACATTCAGTACTTC. Its protein product is CASSHSGETLDIQYF.

This clone was seen just once. The gene calls are TRBV5-4 and TRBJ2-1, with D perhaps TRBD1 (6 bases). With 1 base removed from V and 3 bases from J, the gap between germline ends came to 14 bases. CDR1 and CDR2 (germline): SGHNT, YYREEE (reference sequence). The CDR3 is made up of 16 amino acids. This CDR3 reads CASSLTGSDYYNEQFF. The CDR3 DNA reads as TGTGCCAGCAGCTTGACAGGGTCCGACTACTACAATGAGCAGTTCTTC.

CDR3 DNA sequence: TGTGCCACCAGTTTAGGACAGGGGCCCTACGAGCAGTACTTC. It yields the protein CATSLGQGPYEQYF. V is TRBV15 and J is TRBJ2-7; TRBD1 matches 9 bases. J was trimmed by 2 bases and V by 6 bases; bases with no gene match: 5. The CDR3 runs 14 residues. CDR1 is LNHNV and CDR2 is YYDKDF in the germline V gene (reference sequence).

The gene calls are TRBV7-9 and TRBJ1-1; no clear D. The CDR3 is 13 amino acids. V lost 4 bases and J 5 bases, leaving 11 bases between the germline ends. Germline V gives CDR1 SEHNR, CDR2 FQNEAQ (reference sequence). The CDR3: CASSYDGVTEAFF. In nucleotides, the CDR3 is TGTGCCAGCAGCTACGACGGGGTAACTGAAGCTTTCTTT.

The V and J genes are TRBV5-1 and TRBJ2-2, with 10 nucleotides matching TRBD2. CDR1 and CDR2 (germline): SGHRS, YFSETQ. Germline trimming cut 0 bases from V and 5 bases from J; bases unmatched to any gene: 1. This CDR3 is built from 15 residues. The CDR3 sequence: CASSLERGGTGELFF. For the CDR3, the DNA is TGCGCCAGCAGCTTGGAGCGGGGGGGAACCGGGGAGCTGTTTTTT.

This clone was picked up one time. The chain is built from TRBV7-9 and TRBJ2-7; TRBD1 agrees at 8 bases. CDR1 SEHNR and CDR2 FQNEAQ come from the germline V gene (reference sequence). J lost 5 bases, V lost 4 bases, and 13 bases had no gene match. This CDR3 has 16 residues. In nucleotides, the CDR3 is TGTGCCAGCAGCTCAACTGATACAGGGGGGAAGAACGAGCAGTACTTC. Protein sequence: CASSSTDTGGKNEQYF.

The chain has TRBV6-5 and TRBJ1-1; 9 bases line up with TRBD1. The trim removed 5 bases at V and 10 bases at J, leaving 8 bases unmatched. The germline V gene encodes CDR1 MNHEY and CDR2 SVGAGI. There are 13 residues in the CDR3. CDR3 nucleotide sequence: TGTGCCAGCAGTCCCGGGACAGGGTTAATAGCTTTCTTT. Translation gives CASSPGTGLIAFF.